This T cell receptor (beta chain) stems from a study of identical twins. As regards this clonotype: A read error may explain this, as a much larger clone is one base away. The CDR3 carries no conserved terminal phenylalanine or tryptophan, so it likely arises from a read error.

The junction had 16 bases not matched to a gene; V was cut back by 0 bases and J by 7 bases. Germline assignment: CDR1 WNHNN and CDR2 SYGVQD (reference sequence). CDR3 length: 18 residues. A universal primer binding site was introduced by template switching. The final cDNA contained unique molecular identifiers. In TCRdb, the 5' RACE reads were re-called with MiXCR into one record per CDR3 protein. The sample gives roughly 230,000 distinct CDR3 sequences, around 8% of which show up once; less than 4% is in the top ten. The sample was also reused in another study, on yellow fever vaccine responses in identical twins.

J is TRBJ2-7 and V is TRBV10-1, with 9 nucleotides matching TRBD2. The clonotype was recovered from a woman between 18 and 30 years old in good health. Sequenced input: CD8+ T cells sorted from blood. The CDR3 sequence is CASSESSAGLAGRREQYS. DNA for the CDR3: TGCGCCAGCAGTGAGTCGAGCGCCGGGCTAGCGGGGAGACGTGAGCAGTACTCC.